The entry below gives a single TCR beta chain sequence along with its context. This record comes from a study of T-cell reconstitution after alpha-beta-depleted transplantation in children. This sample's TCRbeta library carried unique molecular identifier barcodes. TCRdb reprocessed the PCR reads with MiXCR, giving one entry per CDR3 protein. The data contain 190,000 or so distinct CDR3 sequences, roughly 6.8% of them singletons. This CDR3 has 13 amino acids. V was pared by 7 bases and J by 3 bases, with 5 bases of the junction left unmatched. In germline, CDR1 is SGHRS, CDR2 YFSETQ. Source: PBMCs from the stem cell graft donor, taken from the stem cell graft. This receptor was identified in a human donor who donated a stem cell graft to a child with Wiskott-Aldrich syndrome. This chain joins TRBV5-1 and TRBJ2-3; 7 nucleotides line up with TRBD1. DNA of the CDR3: TGCGCCAGCGGACCAGGGGGAACAGATACGCAGTATTTT. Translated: CASGPGGTDTQYF.